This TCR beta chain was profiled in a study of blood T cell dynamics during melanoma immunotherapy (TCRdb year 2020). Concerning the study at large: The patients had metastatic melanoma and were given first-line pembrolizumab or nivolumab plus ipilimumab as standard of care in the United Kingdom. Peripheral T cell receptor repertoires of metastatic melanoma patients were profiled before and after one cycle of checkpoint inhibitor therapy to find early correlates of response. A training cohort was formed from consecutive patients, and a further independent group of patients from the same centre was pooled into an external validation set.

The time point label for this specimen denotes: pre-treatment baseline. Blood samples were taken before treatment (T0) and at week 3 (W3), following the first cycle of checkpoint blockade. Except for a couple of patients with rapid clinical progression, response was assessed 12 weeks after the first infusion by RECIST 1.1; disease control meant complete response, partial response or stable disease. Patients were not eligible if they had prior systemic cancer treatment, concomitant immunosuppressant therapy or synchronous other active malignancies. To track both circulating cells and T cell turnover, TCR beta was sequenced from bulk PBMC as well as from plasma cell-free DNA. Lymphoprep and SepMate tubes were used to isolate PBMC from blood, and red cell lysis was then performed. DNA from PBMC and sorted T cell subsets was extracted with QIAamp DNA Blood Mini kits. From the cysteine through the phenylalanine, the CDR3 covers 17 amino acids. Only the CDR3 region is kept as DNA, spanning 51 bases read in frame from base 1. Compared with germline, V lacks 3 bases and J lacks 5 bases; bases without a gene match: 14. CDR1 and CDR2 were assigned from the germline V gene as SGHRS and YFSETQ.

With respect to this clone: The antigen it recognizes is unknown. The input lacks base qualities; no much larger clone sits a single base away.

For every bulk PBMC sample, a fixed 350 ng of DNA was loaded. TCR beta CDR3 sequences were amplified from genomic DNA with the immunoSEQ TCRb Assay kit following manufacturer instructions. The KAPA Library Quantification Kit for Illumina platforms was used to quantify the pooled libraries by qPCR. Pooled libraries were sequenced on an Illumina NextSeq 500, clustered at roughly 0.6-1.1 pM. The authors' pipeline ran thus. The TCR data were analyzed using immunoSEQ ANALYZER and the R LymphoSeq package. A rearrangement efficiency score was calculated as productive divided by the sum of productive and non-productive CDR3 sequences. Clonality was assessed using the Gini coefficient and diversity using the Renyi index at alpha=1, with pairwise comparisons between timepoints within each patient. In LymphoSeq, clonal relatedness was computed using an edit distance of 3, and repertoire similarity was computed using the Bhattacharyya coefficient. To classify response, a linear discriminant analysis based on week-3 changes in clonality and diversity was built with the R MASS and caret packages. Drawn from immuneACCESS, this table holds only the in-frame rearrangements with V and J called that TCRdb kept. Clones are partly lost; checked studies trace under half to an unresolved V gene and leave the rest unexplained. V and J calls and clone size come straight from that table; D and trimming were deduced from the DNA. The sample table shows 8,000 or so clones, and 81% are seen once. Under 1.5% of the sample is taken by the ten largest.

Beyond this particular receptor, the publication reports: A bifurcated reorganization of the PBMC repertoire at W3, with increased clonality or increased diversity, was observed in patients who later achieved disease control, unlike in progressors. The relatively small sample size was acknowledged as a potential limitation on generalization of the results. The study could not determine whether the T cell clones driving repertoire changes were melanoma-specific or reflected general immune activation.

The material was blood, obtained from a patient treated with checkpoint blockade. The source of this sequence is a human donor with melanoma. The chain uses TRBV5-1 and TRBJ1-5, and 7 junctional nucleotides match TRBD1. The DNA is TGCGCCAGCAGCTCCGGACGACAGGGTCAGATGGATCAGCCCCAGCATTTT. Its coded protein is CASSSGRQGQMDQPQHF.